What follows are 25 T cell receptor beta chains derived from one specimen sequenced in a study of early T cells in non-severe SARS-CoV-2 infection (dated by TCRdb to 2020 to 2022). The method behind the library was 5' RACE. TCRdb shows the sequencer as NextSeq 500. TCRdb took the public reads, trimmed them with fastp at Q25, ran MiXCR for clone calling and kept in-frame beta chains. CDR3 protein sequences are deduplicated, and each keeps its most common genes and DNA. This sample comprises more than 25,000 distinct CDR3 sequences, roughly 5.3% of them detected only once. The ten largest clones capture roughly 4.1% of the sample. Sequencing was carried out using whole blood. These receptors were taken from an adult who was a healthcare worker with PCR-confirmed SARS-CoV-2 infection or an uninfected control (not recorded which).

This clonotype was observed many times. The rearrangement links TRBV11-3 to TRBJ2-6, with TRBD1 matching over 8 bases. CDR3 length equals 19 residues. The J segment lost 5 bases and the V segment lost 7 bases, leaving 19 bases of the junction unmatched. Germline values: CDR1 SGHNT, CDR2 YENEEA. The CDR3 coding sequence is TGTGCCAGCACCCCAAGAACCGGGACAGGCCTACTCTGGGCCAACGTCCTGACTTTC. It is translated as CASTPRTGTGLLWANVLTF.

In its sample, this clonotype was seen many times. CDR3 in amino acids: CSARDQGSYGYTF. CDR3 nucleotides: TGCAGTGCTAGAGATCAGGGTTCCTATGGCTACACCTTC. The chain employs TRBV20-1 and TRBJ1-2; TRBD1 is a possible D gene (5 bases). The CDR3 spans 13 residues. V lost 0 bases to trimming and J lost 4 bases, with 9 bases between them. In germline, CDR1 is DFQATT, CDR2 SNEGSKA (reference sequence).

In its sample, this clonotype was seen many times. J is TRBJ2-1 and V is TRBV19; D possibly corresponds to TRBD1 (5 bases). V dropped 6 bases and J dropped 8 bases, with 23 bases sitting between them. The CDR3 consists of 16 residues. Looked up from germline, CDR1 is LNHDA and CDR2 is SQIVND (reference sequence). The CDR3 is CASSHQWGLKGDEQFF. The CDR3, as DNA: TGTGCCAGTAGCCATCAGTGGGGCTTGAAGGGCGATGAGCAGTTCTTC.

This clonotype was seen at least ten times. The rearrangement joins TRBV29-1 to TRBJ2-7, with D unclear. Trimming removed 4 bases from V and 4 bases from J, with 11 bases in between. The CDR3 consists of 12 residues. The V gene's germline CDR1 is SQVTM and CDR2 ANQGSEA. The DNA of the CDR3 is TGCAGCGTTGTCCTTGAGGCTTACGAGCAGTACTTC. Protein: CSVVLEAYEQYF.

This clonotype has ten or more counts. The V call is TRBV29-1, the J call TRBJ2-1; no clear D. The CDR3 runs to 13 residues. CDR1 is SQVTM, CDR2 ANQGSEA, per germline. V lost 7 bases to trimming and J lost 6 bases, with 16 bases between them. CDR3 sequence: CSAGQAASNEQFF. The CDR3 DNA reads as TGCAGCGCCGGTCAGGCCGCTTCCAATGAGCAGTTCTTC.

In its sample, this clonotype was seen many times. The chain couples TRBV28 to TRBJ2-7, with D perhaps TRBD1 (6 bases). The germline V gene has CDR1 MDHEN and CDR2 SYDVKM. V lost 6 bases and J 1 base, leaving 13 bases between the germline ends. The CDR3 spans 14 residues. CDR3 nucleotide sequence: TGTGCCAGCAGGACCCCGGACAGTTCCTACGAGCAGTACTTC. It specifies CASRTPDSSYEQYF.

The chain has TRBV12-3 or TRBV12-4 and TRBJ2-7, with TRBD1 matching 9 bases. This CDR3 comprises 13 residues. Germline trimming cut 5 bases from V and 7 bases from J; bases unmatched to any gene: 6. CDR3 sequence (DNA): TGTGCCAGCAGTCAACAGGGGGCTGGGGAGCAGTACTTC. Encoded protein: CASSQQGAGEQYF.

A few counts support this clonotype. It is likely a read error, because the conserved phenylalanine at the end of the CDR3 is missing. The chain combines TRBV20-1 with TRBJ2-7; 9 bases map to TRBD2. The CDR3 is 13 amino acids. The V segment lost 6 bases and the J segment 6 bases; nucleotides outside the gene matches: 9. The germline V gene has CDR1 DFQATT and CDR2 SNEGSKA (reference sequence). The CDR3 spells CSASLSGSAEQYC. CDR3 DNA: TGCAGTGCGTCCCTTAGCGGGAGCGCCGAGCAGTACTGC.

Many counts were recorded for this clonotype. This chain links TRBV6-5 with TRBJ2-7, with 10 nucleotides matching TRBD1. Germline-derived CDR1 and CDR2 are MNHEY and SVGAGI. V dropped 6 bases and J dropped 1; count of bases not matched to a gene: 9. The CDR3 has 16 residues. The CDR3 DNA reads TGTGCCAGCAGGACAGGGGGCGTTATTAGTTCCTACGAGCAGTACTTC. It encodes CASRTGGVISSYEQYF.

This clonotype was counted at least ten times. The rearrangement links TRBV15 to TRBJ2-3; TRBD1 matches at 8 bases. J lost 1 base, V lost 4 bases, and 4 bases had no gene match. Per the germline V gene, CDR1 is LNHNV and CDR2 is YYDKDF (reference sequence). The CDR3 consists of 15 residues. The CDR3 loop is CATSIYRGGTDTQYF. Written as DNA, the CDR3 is TGTGCCACCAGCATCTACAGGGGGGGCACAGATACGCAGTATTTT.

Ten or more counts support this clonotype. CDR3 amino acids: CASSVAGGQETQYF. The CDR3 nucleotides read TGTGCCAGCAGCGTAGCAGGCGGGCAAGAGACCCAGTACTTC. The genes are TRBV9 and TRBJ2-5; possibly TRBD2 for D (5 bases). Germline CDR1 reads SGDLS; CDR2 reads YYNGEE. Trimming took off 0 bases at V and 2 bases at J, with 8 bases between the two ends. The CDR3 is 14 residues long.

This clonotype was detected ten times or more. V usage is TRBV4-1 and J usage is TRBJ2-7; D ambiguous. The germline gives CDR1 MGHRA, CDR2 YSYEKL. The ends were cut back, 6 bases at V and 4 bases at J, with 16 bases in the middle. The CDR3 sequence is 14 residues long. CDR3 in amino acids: CASSHWKGEYEQYF. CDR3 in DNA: TGCGCCAGCAGTCACTGGAAGGGCGAGTACGAGCAGTACTTC.

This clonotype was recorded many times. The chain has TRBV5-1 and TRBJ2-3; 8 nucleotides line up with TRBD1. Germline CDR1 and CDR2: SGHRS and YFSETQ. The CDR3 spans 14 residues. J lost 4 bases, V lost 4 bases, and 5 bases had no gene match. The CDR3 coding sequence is TGCGCCAGCAGCAGGGGACAGGAGGCAGATACGCAGTATTTT. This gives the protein CASSRGQEADTQYF.

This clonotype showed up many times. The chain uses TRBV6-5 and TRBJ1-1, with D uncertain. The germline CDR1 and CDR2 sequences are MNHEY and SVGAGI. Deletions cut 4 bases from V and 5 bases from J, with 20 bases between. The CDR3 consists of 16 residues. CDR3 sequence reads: CASSSARGRTKTEAFF. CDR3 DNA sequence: TGTGCCAGCAGTTCCGCCAGAGGACGGACGAAAACTGAAGCTTTCTTT.

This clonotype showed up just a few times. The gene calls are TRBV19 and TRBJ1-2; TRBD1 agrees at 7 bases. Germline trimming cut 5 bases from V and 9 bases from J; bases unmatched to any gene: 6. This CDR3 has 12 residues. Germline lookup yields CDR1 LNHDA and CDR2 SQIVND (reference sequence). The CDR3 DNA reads TGTGCCAGTAGTCCTGCGACAGGGAGCTACACCTTC. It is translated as CASSPATGSYTF. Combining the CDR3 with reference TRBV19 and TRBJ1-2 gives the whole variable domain DGGITQSPKYLFRKEGQNVTLSCEQNLNHDAMYWYRQDPGQGLRLIYYSQIVNDFQKGDIAEGYSVSREKKESFPLTVTSAQKNPTAFYLCASSPATGSYTFGSGTRLTVV.

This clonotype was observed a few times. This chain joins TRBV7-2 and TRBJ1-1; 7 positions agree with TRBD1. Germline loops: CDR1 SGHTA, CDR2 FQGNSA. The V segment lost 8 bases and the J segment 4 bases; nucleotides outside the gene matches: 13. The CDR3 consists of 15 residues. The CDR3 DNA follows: TGTGCCAGCCGCCGGGACCCGAACAGGGGCACTGAAGCTTTCTTT. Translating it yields CASRRDPNRGTEAFF.

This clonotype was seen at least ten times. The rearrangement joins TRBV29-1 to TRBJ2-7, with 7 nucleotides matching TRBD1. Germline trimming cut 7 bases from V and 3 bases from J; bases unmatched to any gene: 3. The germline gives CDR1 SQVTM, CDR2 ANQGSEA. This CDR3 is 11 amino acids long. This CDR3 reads CSARQGYEQYF. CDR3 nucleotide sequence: TGCAGCGCCCGACAGGGCTACGAGCAGTACTTC.

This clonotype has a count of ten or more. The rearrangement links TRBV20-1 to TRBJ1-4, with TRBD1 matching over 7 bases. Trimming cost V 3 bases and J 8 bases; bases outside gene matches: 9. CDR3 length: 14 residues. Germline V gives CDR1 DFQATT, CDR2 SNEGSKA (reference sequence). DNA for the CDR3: TGCAGTGCTAGCGACAGGGTGATAGGGGAAAAACTGTTTTTT. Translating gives CSASDRVIGEKLFF.

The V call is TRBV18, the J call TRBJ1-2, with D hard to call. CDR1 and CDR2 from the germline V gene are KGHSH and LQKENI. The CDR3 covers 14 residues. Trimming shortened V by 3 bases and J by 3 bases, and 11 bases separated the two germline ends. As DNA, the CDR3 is TGTGCCAGCTCACCCCCATTAGCTTACTATGGCTACACCTTC. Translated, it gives CASSPPLAYYGYTF.

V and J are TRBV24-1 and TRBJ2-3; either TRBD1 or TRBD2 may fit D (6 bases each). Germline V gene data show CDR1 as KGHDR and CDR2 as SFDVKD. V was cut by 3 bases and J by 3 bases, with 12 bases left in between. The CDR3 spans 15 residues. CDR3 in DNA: TGTGCCACCAGTGATGGAGGGGGGCCGACAGATACGCAGTATTTT. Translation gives CATSDGGGPTDTQYF.

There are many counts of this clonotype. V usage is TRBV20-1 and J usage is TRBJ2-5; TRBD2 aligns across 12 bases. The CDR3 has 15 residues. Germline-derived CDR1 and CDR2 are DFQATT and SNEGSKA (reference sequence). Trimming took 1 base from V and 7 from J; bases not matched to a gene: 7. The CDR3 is CSARGLAGGPVTQYF. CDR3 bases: TGCAGTGCTAGAGGGCTAGCGGGAGGGCCGGTGACCCAGTACTTC.

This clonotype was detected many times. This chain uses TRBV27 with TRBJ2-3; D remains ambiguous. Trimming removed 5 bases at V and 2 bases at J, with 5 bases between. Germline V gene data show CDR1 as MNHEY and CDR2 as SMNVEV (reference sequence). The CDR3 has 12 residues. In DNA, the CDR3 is TGTGCCAGCAGTATCAACACAGATACGCAGTATTTT. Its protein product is CASSINTDTQYF.

The CDR3 DNA is TGTGCAAGGCTTGAGACAGCCAAAAACATTCAGTACTTC. Its translation: CARLETAKNIQYF. The chain links TRBV12-2 to TRBJ2-4. TRBV12-2 is a pseudogene segment. The CDR3 length is 13 residues.

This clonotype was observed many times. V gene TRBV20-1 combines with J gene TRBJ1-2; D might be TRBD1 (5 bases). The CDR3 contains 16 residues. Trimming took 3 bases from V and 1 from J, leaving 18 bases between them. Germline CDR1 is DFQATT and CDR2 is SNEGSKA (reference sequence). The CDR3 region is CSASPSGRVVNYGYTF. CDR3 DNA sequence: TGCAGTGCTAGCCCATCGGGCAGGGTAGTTAACTATGGCTACACCTTC.

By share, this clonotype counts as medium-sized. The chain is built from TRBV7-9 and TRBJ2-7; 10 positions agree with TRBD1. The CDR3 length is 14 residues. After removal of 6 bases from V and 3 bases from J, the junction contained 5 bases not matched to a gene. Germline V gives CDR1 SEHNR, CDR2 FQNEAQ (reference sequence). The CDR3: CASRGDRGLYEQYF. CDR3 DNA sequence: TGTGCCAGCAGAGGCGACAGGGGGCTCTACGAGCAGTACTTC.